Each of the 9 T cell receptor beta chains below was sequenced from the same sample in a study of cytomegalovirus exposure and HLA in healthy donors. A multiplex PCR was run with 60 Vbeta primers and 13 Jbeta primers. The data were produced by immunoSEQ multiplex PCR, yet TCRdb's version contains in-frame clones alone and is incomplete. The table lists about 150,000 clones, around 84% of them singletons. Specimen: PBMCs. The receptors stem from a man aged 30-40 years in good health and CMV-seropositive.

This clone was observed a handful of times. This chain joins TRBV6-6 and TRBJ2-7; TRBD1 matches 10 bases. The CDR3 length is 14 residues. CDR1 is MNHNY and CDR2 is SVGAGI in the germline V gene (reference sequence). V lost 4 bases and J lost 4; bases outside the gene matches: 4. The CDR3 reads CASSSRDRGYEQYF. The DNA for the CDR3 is TGTGCCAGCAGTTCCCGGGACAGGGGTTACGAGCAGTACTTC.

The rearrangement joins TRBV4-1 to TRBJ2-1; D is possibly TRBD2 (5 bases). The CDR3 has 14 amino acids. Trimming took 1 base from V and 4 from J, leaving 8 bases between them. CDR1 MGHRA and CDR2 YSYEKL come from the germline V gene. Here the CDR3 reads CASSQGRGYNEQFF. The DNA for the CDR3 is TGCGCCAGCAGCCAAGGCCGGGGATACAATGAGCAGTTCTTC.

The chain recombines TRBV18 with TRBJ2-3; TRBD2 matches at 11 bases. In germline, CDR1 is KGHSH, CDR2 LQKENI. CDR3 length equals 16 residues. With V trimmed by 2 bases and J by 2 bases, 3 bases remained unmatched. The CDR3 DNA reads TGTGCCAGCTCACCAAGACTAGCGGGGATCACAGATACGCAGTATTTT. Protein sequence: CASSPRLAGITDTQYF.

The chain is built from TRBV5-5 and TRBJ2-3; 7 positions agree with TRBD1. This CDR3 region has 15 residues. Germline lookup yields CDR1 SGHKS and CDR2 YYEKEE (reference sequence). V trimming: 3 bases; J trimming: 2 bases; junction bases outside the gene matches: 6. CDR3 sequence reads: CASSWGQHNTDTQYF. CDR3 DNA sequence: TGTGCCAGCAGCTGGGGACAGCATAACACAGATACGCAGTATTTT.

This chain links TRBV6-1 with TRBJ2-7, with TRBD2 matching over 8 bases. CDR1 is MNHNS, CDR2 SASEGT, per germline. This CDR3 spans 15 amino acids. J gave up 4 bases and V 1 base, and 6 bases lay outside the gene matches. The CDR3 sequence is CASSEENSGVYEQYV. The CDR3 DNA sequence: TGTGCCAGCAGTGAAGAAAATAGCGGGGTGTACGAGCAGTACGTC.

This chain connects TRBV5-6 to TRBJ2-5, with 9 bases lining up with TRBD2. This CDR3 has 15 residues. V lost 1 base, J lost 4 bases, and 5 bases stayed unmatched. Germline V CDR1 and CDR2: SGHDT, YYEEEE. This chain's CDR3 is CASSLRVTSGETQYF. The CDR3 DNA is TGTGCCAGCAGCTTGAGAGTGACTAGCGGAGAGACCCAGTACTTC.

V is TRBV5-1 and J is TRBJ1-1, with 9 positions matching TRBD1. J gave up 5 bases and V 4 bases, and 6 bases lay outside the gene matches. The CDR3 is made up of 14 amino acids. The germline V gene has CDR1 SGHRS and CDR2 YFSETQ. The chain's CDR3 is CASSPGQGGTEAFF. CDR3 bases: TGCGCCAGCAGCCCGGGACAGGGTGGGACTGAAGCTTTCTTT.

This rearrangement joins TRBV4-3 to TRBJ2-1; no definite D call. Germline V lookup: CDR1 LGHNA, CDR2 YSLEER. V dropped 3 bases and J dropped 8 bases, with 14 bases sitting between them. This CDR3 is built from 14 residues. CDR3 DNA: TGCGCCAGCAGCCATACAGATCTACCGCATGAGCAGTTCTTC. Translation: CASSHTDLPHEQFF.

This chain joins TRBV7-9 and TRBJ2-2; the match to TRBD2 covers 7 bases. V lost 0 bases, J lost 4 bases, and 8 bases stayed unmatched. The CDR3 runs to 17 residues. Germline values: CDR1 SEHNR, CDR2 FQNEAQ (reference sequence). The CDR3 sequence is CASSLAGGPRVTGELFF. CDR3 sequence (DNA): TGTGCCAGCAGCTTAGCGGGAGGGCCTCGGGTCACCGGGGAGCTGTTTTTT.